This TCR beta chain was obtained from a study of blood T cell repertoires in COVID-19. Study information: PBMCs, B-cell-depleted T cells, or T cells provided the cDNA or gDNA that made up the material.

The CDR3 sequence is 17 residues long. The ends were cut back, 8 bases at V and 1 base at J, with 20 bases in the middle. Germline V gives CDR1 SNHLY, CDR2 FYNNEI. In the study's own analysis: Reference gene primer amplification yielded estimated nucleated cell counts. Clones were read by immunoSEQ multiplex PCR, and TCRdb kept only the in-frame ones, dropping some. Clone size and V and J calls were adopted from that table, with D and trimming inferred from the DNA. The sample has around 260,000 clones, roughly 86% seen once. The chain is built from TRBV2 and TRBJ2-2, with D tentatively TRBD2 (6 bases). Sequenced: peripheral blood. This clonotype was obtained from a man aged 18 to 29 with active or convalescent COVID-19. CDR3 DNA: TGTGCCAGCTCTTACAGGAGGGCTGTTATGAACACCGGGGAGCTGTTTTTT. The encoded protein is CASSYRRAVMNTGELFF.